The entry that follows covers one T cell receptor (beta chain) sequence. Its matching antigen is unknown. This CDR3 has 15 residues. V lost 8 bases and J lost 4; bases outside the gene matches: 8. CDR1 is SGHVS, CDR2 FQNEAQ, per germline. The data were obtained in a study of T cell responses to AZD1222 COVID-19 vaccine. General study findings and limits: Repertoire sampling was restricted to post-peak T cell response timepoints.

The data were produced by immunoSEQ multiplex PCR, yet TCRdb's version contains in-frame clones alone and is incomplete. The sample carries about 88,000 clones, approximately 90% recorded once. Sequences were derived from peripheral blood, sampled 28 days after the second AZD1222 dose. This clonotype originated in an adult who received the AZD1222 COVID-19 vaccine. J is TRBJ2-6 and V is TRBV7-8, with TRBD1 matching 7 bases. The CDR3 bases are TGTGCCAGCTCGCAGACAGGGCTCGGGGCCAACGTCCTGACTTTC. It yields the protein CASSQTGLGANVLTF.